The present TCR beta chain was sequenced within a study of PD-1 blockade in classical Hodgkin lymphoma. General study findings and limits: Patients who responded completely had about the same baseline diversity as newly diagnosed patients. Why repertoires differed is undefined; disease activity or prior therapy possibly contributed.

Trimming left V 6 bases short and J 5 bases short, with 16 bases between. This CDR3 has 15 amino acids. The germline V gene has CDR1 SNHLY and CDR2 FYNNEI. To note about this clone: What it recognizes is unknown.

The time point is: cycle 4 day 1 (C4D1), after less than seven weeks of nivolumab. There was relapse after autologous stem cell transplantation in every patient, and there was variation in brentuximab vedotin exposure. By magnetic negative selection, CD8+ T cells were isolated from the thawed PBMCs. Responses achieved at best were complete response, partial response or progressive disease. Sequencing used immunoSEQ multiplex PCR; TCRdb keeps in-frame clones, though not all of them. The sample has under 3,000 clones, about two thirds seen once. The chain combines TRBV2 with TRBJ2-2; possibly TRBD1 for D (5 bases). Sequencing was performed on CD8+ T cells from blood, taken before the fourth cycle of nivolumab. The TCR comes from a human donor with classical Hodgkin lymphoma. As DNA, the CDR3 is TGTGCCAGCAGCCTCTGGGATCAGGGTACCGGGGAGCTGTTTTTT. Translated, it gives CASSLWDQGTGELFF.